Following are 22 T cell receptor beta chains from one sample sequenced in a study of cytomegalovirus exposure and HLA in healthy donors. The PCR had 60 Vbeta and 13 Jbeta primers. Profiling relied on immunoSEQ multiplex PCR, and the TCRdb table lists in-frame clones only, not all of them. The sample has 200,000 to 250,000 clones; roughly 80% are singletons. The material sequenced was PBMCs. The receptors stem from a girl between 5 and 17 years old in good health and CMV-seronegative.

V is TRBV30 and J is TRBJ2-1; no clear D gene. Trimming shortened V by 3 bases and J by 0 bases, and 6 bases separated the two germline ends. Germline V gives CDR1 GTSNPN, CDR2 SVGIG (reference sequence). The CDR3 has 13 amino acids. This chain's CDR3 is CAWSPSSYNEQFF. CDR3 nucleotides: TGTGCCTGGAGCCCTAGCTCCTACAATGAGCAGTTCTTC.

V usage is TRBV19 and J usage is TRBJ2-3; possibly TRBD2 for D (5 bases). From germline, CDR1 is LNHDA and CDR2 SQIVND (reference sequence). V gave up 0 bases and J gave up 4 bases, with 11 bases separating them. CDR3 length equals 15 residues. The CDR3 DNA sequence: TGTGCCAGTAGTATAGATAACGGGATAGCAGATACGCAGTATTTT. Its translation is CASSIDNGIADTQYF.

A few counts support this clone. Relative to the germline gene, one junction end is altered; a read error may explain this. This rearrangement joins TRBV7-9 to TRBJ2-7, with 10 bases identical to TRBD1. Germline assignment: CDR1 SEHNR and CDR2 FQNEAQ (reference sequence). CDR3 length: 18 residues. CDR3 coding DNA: TGTTCCAGCAGCTTATTACGTGGGCCGGGACAGGGGAACCACGAGCAGTACTTC. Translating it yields CSSSLLRGPGQGNHEQYF.

For the CDR3, the DNA is TGTGCCAGCAGCTTAGATTCCCTTCGCACTGAAGCTTTCTTT. Amino acid sequence: CASSLDSLRTEAFF. The rearrangement uses TRBV11-2 and TRBJ1-1; unclear D gene. This CDR3 has 14 residues. Germline values: CDR1 SGHAT, CDR2 FQNNGV. Trimming took off 0 bases at V and 4 bases at J, with 9 bases between the two ends.

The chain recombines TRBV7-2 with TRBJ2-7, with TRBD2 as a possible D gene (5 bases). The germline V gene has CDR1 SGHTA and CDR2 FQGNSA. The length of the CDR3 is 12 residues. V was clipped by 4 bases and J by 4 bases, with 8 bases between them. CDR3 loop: CASSSDLYEQYF. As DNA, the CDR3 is TGTGCCAGCAGCTCGGACTTATACGAGCAGTACTTC. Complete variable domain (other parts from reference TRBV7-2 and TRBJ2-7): GAGVSQSPSNKVTEKGKDVELRCDPISGHTALYWYRQSLGQGLEFLIYFQGNSAPDKSGLPSDRFSAERTGGSVSTLTIQRTQQEDSAVYLCASSSDLYEQYFGPGTRLTVT.

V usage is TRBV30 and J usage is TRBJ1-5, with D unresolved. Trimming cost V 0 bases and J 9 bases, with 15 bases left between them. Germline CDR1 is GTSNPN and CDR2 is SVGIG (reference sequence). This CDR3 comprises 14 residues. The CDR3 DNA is TGTGCCTGGAGTGTACCGATCCTTTACTCGCCCCAGCATTTT. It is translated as CAWSVPILYSPQHF.

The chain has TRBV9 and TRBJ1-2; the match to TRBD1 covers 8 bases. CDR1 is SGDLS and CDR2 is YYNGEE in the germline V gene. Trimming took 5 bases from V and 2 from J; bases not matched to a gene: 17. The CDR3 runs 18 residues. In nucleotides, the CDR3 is TGTGCCAGCAGTAACGTTGGGTACGGACAGGGCACCAACTATGGCTACACCTTC. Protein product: CASSNVGYGQGTNYGYTF.

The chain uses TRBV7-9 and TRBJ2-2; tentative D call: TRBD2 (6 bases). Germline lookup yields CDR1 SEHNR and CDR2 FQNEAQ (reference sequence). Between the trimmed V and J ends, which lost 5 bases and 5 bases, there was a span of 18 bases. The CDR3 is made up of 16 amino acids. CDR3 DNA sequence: TGTGCCAGCAGCCATAATAGCGGAGGCGGGACCGGGGAGCTGTTTTTT. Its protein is CASSHNSGGGTGELFF.

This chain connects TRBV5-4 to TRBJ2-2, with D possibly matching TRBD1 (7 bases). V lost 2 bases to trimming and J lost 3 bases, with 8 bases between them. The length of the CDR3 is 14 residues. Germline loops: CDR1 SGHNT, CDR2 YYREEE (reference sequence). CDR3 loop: CASSFRGDTGELFF. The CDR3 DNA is TGTGCCAGCAGCTTCAGGGGGGACACCGGGGAGCTGTTTTTT.

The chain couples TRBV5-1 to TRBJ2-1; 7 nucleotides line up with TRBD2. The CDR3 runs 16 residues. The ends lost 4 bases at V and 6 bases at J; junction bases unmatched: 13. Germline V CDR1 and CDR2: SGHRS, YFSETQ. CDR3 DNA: TGCGCCAGCAGCCTAATGGGACTACAAACGATCAATGAGCAGTTCTTC. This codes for CASSLMGLQTINEQFF.

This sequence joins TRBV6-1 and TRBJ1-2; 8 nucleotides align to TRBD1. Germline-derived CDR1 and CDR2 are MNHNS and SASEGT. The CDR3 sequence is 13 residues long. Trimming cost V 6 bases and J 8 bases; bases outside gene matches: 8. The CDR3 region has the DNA TGTGCCAGCAGCCCCATCTCAGGGGGCGGCTACACCTTC. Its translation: CASSPISGGGYTF.

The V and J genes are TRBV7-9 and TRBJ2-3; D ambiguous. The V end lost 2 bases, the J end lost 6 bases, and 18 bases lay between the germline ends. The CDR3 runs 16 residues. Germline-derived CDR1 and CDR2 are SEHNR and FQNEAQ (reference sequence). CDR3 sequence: CASSLPHTTESDTQYF. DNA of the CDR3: TGTGCCAGCAGCTTACCCCACACCACAGAGAGCGATACGCAGTATTTT.

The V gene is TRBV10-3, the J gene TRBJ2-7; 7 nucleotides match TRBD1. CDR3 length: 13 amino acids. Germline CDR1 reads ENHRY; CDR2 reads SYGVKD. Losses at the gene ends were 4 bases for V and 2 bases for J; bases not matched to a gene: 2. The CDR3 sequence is CAISGGQTYEQYF. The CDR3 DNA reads TGTGCCATCAGTGGGGGACAGACCTACGAGCAGTACTTC.

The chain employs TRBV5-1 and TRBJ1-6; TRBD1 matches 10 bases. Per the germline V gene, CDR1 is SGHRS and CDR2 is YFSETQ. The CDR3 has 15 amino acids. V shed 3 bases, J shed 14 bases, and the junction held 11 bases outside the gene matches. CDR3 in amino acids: CASSSSGTGVKSLHF. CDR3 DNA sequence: TGCGCCAGCAGCTCCTCCGGGACAGGGGTTAAGTCCCTCCACTTT. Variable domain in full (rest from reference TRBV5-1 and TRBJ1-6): KAGVTQTPRYLIKTRGQQVTLSCSPISGHRSVSWYQQTPGQGLQFLFEYFSETQRNKGNFPGRFSGRQFSNSRSEMNVSTLELGDSALYLCASSSSGTGVKSLHFGNGTRLTVT.

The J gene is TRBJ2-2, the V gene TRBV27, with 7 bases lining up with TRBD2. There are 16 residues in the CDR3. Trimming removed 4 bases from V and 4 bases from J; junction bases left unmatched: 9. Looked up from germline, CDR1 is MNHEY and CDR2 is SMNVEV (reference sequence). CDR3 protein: CASSWAGVGVTGELFF. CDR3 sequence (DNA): TGTGCCAGCAGTTGGGCGGGAGTGGGGGTCACCGGGGAGCTGTTTTTT.

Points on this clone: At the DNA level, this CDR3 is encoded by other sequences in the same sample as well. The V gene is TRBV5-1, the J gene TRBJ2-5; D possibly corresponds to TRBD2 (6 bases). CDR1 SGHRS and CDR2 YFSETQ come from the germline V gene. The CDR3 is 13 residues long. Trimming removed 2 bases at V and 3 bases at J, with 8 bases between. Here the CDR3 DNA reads TGCGCCAGCAGCTTCTCGGGGGAAGAGACCCAGTACTTC. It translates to CASSFSGEETQYF.

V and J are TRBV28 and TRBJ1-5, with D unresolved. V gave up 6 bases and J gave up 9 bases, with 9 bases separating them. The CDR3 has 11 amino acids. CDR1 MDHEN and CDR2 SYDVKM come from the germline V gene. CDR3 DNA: TGTGCCAGCAGCCTCGGTGGGCCCCAGCATTTT. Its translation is CASSLGGPQHF.

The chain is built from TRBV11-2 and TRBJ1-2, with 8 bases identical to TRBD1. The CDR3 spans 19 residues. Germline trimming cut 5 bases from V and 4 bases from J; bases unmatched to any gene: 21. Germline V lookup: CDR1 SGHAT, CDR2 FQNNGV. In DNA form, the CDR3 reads TGTGCCAGCAGCCAGGGGCCACCGGGACAGGCACGTCCGTCCTATGGCTACACCTTC. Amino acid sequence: CASSQGPPGQARPSYGYTF. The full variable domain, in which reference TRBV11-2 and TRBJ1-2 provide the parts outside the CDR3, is EAGVAQSPRYKIIEKRQSVAFWCNPISGHATLYWYQQILGQGPKLLIQFQNNGVVDDSQLPKDRFSAERLKGVDSTLKIQPAKLEDSAVYLCASSQGPPGQARPSYGYTFGSGTRLTVV.

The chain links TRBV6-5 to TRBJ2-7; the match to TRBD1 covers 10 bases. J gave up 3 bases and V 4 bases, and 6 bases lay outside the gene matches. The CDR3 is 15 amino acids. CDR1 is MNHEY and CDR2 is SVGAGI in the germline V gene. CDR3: CASSWARDRGYEQYF. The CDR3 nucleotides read TGTGCCAGCAGTTGGGCCCGGGACAGGGGCTACGAGCAGTACTTC.

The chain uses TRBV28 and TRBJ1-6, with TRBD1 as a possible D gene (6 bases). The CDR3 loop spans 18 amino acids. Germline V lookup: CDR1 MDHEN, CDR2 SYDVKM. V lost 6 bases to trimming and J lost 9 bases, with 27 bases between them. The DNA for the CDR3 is TGTGCCAGCAGGCCGCACAGGGAAATCATTGCTATCGGTTCACCCCTCCACTTT. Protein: CASRPHREIIAIGSPLHF. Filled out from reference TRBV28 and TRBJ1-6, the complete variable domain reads DVKVTQSSRYLVKRTGEKVFLECVQDMDHENMFWYRQDPGLGLRLIYFSYDVKMKEKGDIPEGYSVSREKKERFSLILESASTNQTSMYLCASRPHREIIAIGSPLHFGNGTRLTVT.

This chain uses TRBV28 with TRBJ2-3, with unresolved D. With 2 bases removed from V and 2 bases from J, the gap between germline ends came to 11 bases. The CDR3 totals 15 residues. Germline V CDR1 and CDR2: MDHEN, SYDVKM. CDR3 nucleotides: TGTGCCAGCAGTTTAGCGCTTACAGCCACAGATACGCAGTATTTT. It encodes CASSLALTATDTQYF.

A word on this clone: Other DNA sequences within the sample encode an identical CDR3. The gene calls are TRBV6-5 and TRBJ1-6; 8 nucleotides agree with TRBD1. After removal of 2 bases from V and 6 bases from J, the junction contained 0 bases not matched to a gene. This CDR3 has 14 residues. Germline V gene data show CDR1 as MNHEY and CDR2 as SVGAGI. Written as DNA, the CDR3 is TGTGCCAGCAGTTACGACAGGGGTAATTCACCCCTCCACTTT. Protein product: CASSYDRGNSPLHF.